These 12 T cell receptor beta chains share one sample of origin, sequenced in a study of T cell responses to AZD1222 COVID-19 vaccine. Produced via immunoSEQ multiplex PCR; TCRdb's table is partial and in-frame only. The sample contains over 85,000 clones, 85% to 95% of which appear only once. The material sequenced was peripheral blood, taken on day 0 of AZD1222 vaccination. The source is an adult in good health.

V and J are TRBV5-5 and TRBJ1-2; D perhaps matches TRBD1 (6 bases). The length of the CDR3 is 15 residues. Germline loops: CDR1 SGHKS, CDR2 YYEKEE (reference sequence). The V end lost 6 bases, the J end lost 7 bases, and 22 bases lay between the germline ends. CDR3 coding DNA: TGTGCCAGCAATGAGATGGGGACAACGGAAGGTGGCTACACCTTC. It codes for CASNEMGTTEGGYTF.

V usage is TRBV7-8 and J usage is TRBJ2-7; 7 bases map to TRBD1. CDR1 and CDR2 from the germline V gene are SGHVS and FQNEAQ. This CDR3 spans 15 amino acids. J lost 5 bases, V lost 3 bases, and 10 bases had no gene match. CDR3 in DNA: TGTGCCAGCAGCTTTGCTCGACAGGGAACCCACGAGCAGTACTTC. Translating gives CASSFARQGTHEQYF.

The rearrangement uses TRBV25-1 and TRBJ2-7; D is undetermined. The length of the CDR3 is 15 residues. V gave up 1 base and J gave up 2 bases, with 12 bases separating them. Looked up from germline, CDR1 is MGHDK and CDR2 is SYGVNS. CDR3 sequence reads: CASSESGFQTYEQYF. CDR3 nucleotides: TGTGCCAGCAGTGAATCTGGCTTCCAAACCTACGAGCAGTACTTC.

In this sample, this clone turned up a few times. This chain uses TRBV7-6 with TRBJ2-1, with 7 bases fitting TRBD2. Per germline, CDR1 SGHVS and CDR2 FNYEAQ. The CDR3 contains 14 residues. The V segment lost 4 bases and the J segment 8 bases; nucleotides outside the gene matches: 8. The CDR3 loop reads CASSYATGGDEQFF. As DNA, the CDR3 is TGTGCCAGCAGCTACGCCACGGGAGGAGATGAGCAGTTCTTC.

This clone showed up just once. The chain has TRBV7-2 and TRBJ1-2; D is ambiguous. The germline V and J ends were trimmed by 0 bases and 8 bases, with 7 bases remaining between them. Per the germline V gene, CDR1 is SGHTA and CDR2 is FQGNSA. The CDR3 length is 12 residues. CDR3 sequence: CASSLAGRGYTF. The CDR3 coding sequence is TGTGCCAGCAGCTTAGCAGGGCGAGGCTACACCTTC.

This chain uses TRBV19 with TRBJ1-6; D unresolved. CDR1 is LNHDA and CDR2 is SQIVND in the germline V gene (reference sequence). The CDR3 loop spans 12 amino acids. V lost 5 bases and J 16 bases, leaving 15 bases between the germline ends. As DNA, the CDR3 is TGTGCCAGTAGTCCCCCCGGTGACCAGCTCCACTTT. Its translation: CASSPPGDQLHF.

This chain joins TRBV7-3 and TRBJ2-1; 7 bases agree with TRBD2. The junction had 6 bases not matched to a gene; V was cut back by 0 bases and J by 7 bases. This CDR3 contains 15 residues. The germline CDR1 and CDR2 sequences are SGHTA and FQGTGA. DNA of the CDR3: TGTGCCAGCAGCTTAACCTCCCACGGGGGGAATGAGCAGTTCTTC. Protein product: CASSLTSHGGNEQFF. The variable domain in full, completed from reference TRBV7-3 and TRBJ2-1, reads GAGVSQTPSNKVTEKGKYVELRCDPISGHTALYWYRQSLGQGPEFLIYFQGTGAADDSGLPNDRFFAVRPEGSVSTLKIQRTERGDSAVYLCASSLTSHGGNEQFFGPGTRLTVL.

The rearrangement links TRBV3-1 (or the pseudogene TRBV3-2) to TRBJ1-5, with a tentative D call TRBD1 (5 bases). The germline V gene has CDR1 LGHDT and CDR2 YNNKEL (reference sequence). The CDR3 spans 15 residues. The V end lost 5 bases, the J end lost 4 bases, and 15 bases lay between the germline ends. The CDR3 loop reads CASSAGTADNQPQHF. As DNA, the CDR3 is TGTGCCAGCAGCGCCGGGACGGCGGATAATCAGCCCCAGCATTTT.

The count of this clone is one. The V call is TRBV6-4, the J call TRBJ2-7; possibly TRBD2 for D (6 bases). Germline-derived CDR1 and CDR2 are MRHNA and SNTAGT. The V gene lost 3 bases and the J gene lost 9 bases, with 21 bases spanning the gap. CDR3 length: 15 amino acids. The CDR3 loop reads CASSEYSGPASVQYF. CDR3 sequence (DNA): TGTGCCAGCAGTGAGTACTCGGGACCCGCTAGCGTGCAGTACTTC.

The chain combines TRBV5-1 with TRBJ2-2, with a possible D match to TRBD1 (6 bases). The germline gives CDR1 SGHRS, CDR2 YFSETQ. The CDR3 length is 15 residues. V was clipped by 4 bases and J by 0 bases, with 10 bases between them. The CDR3 DNA reads TGCGCCAGCAGCCTGGGACATCCGAACACCGGGGAGCTGTTTTTT. Translation gives CASSLGHPNTGELFF.

This clone was counted only a few times. The V gene is TRBV24-1, the J gene TRBJ2-1; perhaps D is TRBD1 or TRBD2 (5 bases each). This CDR3 has 14 residues. V lost 3 bases to trimming and J lost 6 bases, with 11 bases between them. Germline lookup yields CDR1 KGHDR and CDR2 SFDVKD. The CDR3 nucleotides are TGTGCCACCAGTGATCTAGGGACGGTCAATGAGCAGTTCTTC. Residues: CATSDLGTVNEQFF.

The J gene is TRBJ1-1, the V gene TRBV4-2; the D gene is possibly TRBD1 (5 bases). Trimming stripped 1 base from V and 4 bases from J, with 13 bases between. The CDR3 covers 15 residues. Germline V gene data show CDR1 as LGHNA and CDR2 as YNFKEQ. The CDR3 is CASSQAQAGGTEAFF. The CDR3 DNA is TGTGCCAGCAGCCAAGCACAGGCCGGGGGCACTGAAGCTTTCTTT.